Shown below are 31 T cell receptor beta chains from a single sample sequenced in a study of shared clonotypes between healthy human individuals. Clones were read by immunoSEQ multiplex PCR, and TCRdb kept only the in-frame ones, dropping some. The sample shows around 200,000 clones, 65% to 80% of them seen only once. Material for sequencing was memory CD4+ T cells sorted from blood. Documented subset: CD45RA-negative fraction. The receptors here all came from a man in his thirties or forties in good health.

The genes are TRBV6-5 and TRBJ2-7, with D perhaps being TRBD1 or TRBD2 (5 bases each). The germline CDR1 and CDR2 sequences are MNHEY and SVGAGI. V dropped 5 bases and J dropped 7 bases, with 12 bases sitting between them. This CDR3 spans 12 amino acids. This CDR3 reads CASSPGAAEQYF. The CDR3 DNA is TGTGCCAGCAGTCCCGGGGCCGCGGAGCAGTACTTC.

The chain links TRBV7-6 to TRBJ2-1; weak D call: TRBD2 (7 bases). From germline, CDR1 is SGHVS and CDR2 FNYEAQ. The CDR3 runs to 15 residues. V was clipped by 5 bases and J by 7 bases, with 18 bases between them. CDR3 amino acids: CASSLVGGGENEQFF. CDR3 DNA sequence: TGTGCCAGCAGCCTGGTAGGGGGAGGGGAAAATGAGCAGTTCTTC.

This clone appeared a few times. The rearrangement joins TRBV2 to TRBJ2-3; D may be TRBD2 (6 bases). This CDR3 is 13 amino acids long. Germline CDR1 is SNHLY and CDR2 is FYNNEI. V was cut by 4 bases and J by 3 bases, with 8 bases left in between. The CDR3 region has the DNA TGTGCCAGCAGTGTTGGACTAACAGATACGCAGTATTTT. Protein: CASSVGLTDTQYF.

This chain's CDR3 is CASSADRGYSGNTIYF. CDR3 in DNA: TGTGCCAGCAGCGCGGACAGGGGGTACTCTGGAAACACCATATATTTT. The J gene is TRBJ1-3, the V gene TRBV5-6; 10 nucleotides match TRBD1. The CDR3 extends over 16 amino acids. Germline V gene sequence: CDR1 SGHDT, CDR2 YYEEEE. The trim removed 4 bases at V and 0 bases at J, leaving 4 bases unmatched.

The CDR3 protein is CASSAGLGDTEAFF. In nucleotides, the CDR3 is TGTGCCAGCAGCGCGGGACTCGGAGACACTGAAGCTTTCTTT. The chain combines TRBV5-6 with TRBJ1-1; TRBD1 might be the D (5 bases). The CDR3 consists of 14 residues. Germline V gives CDR1 SGHDT, CDR2 YYEEEE. The ends were cut back, 4 bases at V and 3 bases at J, with 13 bases in the middle.

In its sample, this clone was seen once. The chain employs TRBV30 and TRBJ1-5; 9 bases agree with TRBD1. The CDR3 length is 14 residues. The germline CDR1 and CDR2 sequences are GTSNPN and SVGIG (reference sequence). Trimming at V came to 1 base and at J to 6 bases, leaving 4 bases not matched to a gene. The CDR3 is CAWSGDRVVQPQHF. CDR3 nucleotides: TGTGCCTGGAGTGGGGACAGGGTGGTTCAGCCCCAGCATTTT.

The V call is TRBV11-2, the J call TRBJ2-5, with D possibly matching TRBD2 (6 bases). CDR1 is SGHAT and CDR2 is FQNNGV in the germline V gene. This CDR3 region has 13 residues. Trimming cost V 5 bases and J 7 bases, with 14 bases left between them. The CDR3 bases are TGTGCCAGCAGCCGACTAGATGCTGGGACCCAGTACTTC. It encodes CASSRLDAGTQYF.

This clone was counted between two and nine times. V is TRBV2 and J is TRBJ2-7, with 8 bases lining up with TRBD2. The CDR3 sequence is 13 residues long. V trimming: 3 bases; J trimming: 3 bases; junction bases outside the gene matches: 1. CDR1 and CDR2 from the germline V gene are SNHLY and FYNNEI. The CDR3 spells CASSERGDYEQYF. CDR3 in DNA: TGTGCCAGCAGTGAGCGGGGGGACTACGAGCAGTACTTC.

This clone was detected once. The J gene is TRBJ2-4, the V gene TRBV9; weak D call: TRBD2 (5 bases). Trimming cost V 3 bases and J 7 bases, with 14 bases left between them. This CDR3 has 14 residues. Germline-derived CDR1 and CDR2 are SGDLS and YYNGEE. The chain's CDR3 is CASSAGVGSNIQYF. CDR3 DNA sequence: TGTGCCAGCAGCGCCGGTGTGGGGAGTAACATTCAGTACTTC.

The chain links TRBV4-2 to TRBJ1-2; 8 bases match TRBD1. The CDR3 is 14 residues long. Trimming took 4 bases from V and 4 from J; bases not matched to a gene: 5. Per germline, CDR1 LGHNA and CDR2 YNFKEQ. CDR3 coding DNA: TGTGCCAGCAGCCCTCCGGACAGGGCCTATGGCTACACCTTC. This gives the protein CASSPPDRAYGYTF.

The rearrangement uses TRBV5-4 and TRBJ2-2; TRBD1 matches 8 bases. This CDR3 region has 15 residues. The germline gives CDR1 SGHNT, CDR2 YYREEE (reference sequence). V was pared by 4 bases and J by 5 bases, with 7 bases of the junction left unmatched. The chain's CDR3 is CASSPKGDRTGELFF. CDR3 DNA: TGTGCCAGCAGCCCAAAGGGGGACAGGACCGGGGAGCTGTTTTTT.

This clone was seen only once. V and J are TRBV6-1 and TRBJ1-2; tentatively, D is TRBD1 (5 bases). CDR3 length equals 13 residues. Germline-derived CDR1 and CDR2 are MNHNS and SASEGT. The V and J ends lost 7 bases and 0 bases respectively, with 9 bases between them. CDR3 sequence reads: CASILTANYGYTF. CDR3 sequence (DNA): TGTGCCAGCATTCTGACAGCTAACTATGGCTACACCTTC.

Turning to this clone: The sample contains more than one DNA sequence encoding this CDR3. The CDR3 DNA is TGTGCCAGTTCCGAGCAGTACTTC. Amino acid sequence: CASSEQYF. V and J are TRBV2 and TRBJ2-7; D gene ambiguous. The CDR3 contains 8 residues. CDR1 is SNHLY and CDR2 is FYNNEI in the germline V gene. The V end lost 9 bases, the J end lost 6 bases, and 3 bases lay between the germline ends.

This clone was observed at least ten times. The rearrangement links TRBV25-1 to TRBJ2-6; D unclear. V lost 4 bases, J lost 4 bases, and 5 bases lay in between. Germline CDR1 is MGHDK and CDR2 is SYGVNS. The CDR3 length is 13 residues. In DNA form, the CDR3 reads TGTGCCAGCAGTGGCGCAGGGGCCAACGTCCTGACTTTC. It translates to CASSGAGANVLTF.

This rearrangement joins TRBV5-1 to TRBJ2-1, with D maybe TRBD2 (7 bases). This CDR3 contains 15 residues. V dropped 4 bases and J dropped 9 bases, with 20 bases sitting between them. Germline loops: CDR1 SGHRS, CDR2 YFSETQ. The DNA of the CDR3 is TGCGCCAGCAGCCTGAGGGAGGGGGTCGGAACTGAGCAGTTCTTC. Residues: CASSLREGVGTEQFF. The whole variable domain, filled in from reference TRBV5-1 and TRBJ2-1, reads KAGVTQTPRYLIKTRGQQVTLSCSPISGHRSVSWYQQTPGQGLQFLFEYFSETQRNKGNFPGRFSGRQFSNSRSEMNVSTLELGDSALYLCASSLREGVGTEQFFGPGTRLTVL.

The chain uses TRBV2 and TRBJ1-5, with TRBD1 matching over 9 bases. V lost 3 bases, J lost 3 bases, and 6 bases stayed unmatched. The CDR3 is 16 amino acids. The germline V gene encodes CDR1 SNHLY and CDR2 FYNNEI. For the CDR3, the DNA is TGTGCCAGCAGTGATCCGGGACAGGGTCCCAATCAGCCCCAGCATTTT. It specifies CASSDPGQGPNQPQHF.

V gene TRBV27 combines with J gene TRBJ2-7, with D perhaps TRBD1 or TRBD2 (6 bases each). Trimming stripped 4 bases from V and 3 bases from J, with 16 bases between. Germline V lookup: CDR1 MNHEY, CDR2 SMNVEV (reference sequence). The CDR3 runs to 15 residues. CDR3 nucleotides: TGTGCCAGCAGTTCTGGCGGGACACACCGCTACGAGCAGTACTTC. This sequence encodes CASSSGGTHRYEQYF.

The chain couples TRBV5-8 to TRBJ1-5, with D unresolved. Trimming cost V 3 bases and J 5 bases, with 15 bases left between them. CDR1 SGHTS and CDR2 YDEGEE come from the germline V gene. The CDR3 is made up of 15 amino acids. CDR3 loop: CASSSRSRGYQPQHF. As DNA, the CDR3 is TGTGCCAGCAGCTCTCGGTCTCGGGGATATCAGCCCCAGCATTTT. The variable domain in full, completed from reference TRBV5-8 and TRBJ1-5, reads EAGVTQSPTHLIKTRGQQATLRCSPISGHTSVYWYQQALGLGLQFLLWYDEGEERNRGNFPPRFSGRQFPNYSSELNVNALELEDSALYLCASSSRSRGYQPQHFGDGTRLSIL.

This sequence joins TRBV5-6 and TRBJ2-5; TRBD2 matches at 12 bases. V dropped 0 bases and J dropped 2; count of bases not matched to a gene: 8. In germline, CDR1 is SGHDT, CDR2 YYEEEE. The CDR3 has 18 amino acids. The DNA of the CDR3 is TGTGCCAGCAGCTTGGTACTAGCGGGAGGTAGACGGCAAGAGACCCAGTACTTC. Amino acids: CASSLVLAGGRRQETQYF. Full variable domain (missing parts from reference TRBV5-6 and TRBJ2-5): DAGVTQSPTHLIKTRGQQVTLRCSPKSGHDTVSWYQQALGQGPQFIFQYYEEEERQRGNFPDRFSGHQFPNYSSELNVNALLLGDSALYLCASSLVLAGGRRQETQYFGPGTRLLVL.

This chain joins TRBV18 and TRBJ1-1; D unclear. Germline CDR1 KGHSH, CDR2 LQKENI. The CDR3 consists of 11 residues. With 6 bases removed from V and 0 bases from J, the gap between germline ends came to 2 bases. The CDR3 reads CASSVNTEAFF. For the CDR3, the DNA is TGTGCCAGCTCGGTGAACACTGAAGCTTTCTTT.

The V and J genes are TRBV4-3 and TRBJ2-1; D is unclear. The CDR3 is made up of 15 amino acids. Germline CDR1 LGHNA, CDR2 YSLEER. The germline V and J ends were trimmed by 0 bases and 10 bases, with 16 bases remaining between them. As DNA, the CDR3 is TGCGCCAGCAGCCAAGATCGTGGAACCCCCCGGGAGCAGTTCTTC. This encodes CASSQDRGTPREQFF.

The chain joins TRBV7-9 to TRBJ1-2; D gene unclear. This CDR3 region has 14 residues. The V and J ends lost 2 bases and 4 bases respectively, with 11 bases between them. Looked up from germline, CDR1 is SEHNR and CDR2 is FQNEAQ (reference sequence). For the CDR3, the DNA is TGTGCCAGCAGCTTACCCCAGTGGGGCTATGGCTACACCTTC. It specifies CASSLPQWGYGYTF.

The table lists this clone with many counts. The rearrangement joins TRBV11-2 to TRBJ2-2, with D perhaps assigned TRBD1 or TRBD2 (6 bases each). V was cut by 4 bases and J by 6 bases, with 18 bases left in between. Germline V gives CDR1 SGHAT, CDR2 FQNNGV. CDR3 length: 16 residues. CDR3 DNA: TGTGCCAGCAGCTCAATAAGGTCAGGGGAGGCCGGGGAGCTGTTTTTT. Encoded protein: CASSSIRSGEAGELFF.

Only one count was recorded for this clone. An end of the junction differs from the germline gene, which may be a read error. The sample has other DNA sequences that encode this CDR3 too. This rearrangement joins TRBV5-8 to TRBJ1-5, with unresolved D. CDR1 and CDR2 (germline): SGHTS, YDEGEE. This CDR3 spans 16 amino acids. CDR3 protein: CASSLAEAPRNQPQHF. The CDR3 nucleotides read TGCGCCAGCAGCTTGGCCGAGGCTCCGCGCAATCAGCCCCAGCATTTT.

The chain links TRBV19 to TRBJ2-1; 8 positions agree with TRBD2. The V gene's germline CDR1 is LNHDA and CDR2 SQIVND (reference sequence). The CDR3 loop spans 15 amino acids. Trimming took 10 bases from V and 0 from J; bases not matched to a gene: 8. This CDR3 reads CATTLTSGSYNEQFF. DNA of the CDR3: TGTGCCACCACCCTTACTAGCGGCTCCTACAATGAGCAGTTCTTC.

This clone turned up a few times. The CDR3 nucleotides read TGTGCCAGCAGCCTTGGAGCCTACGAGCAGTACTTC. Its translation is CASSLGAYEQYF. This chain uses TRBV6-5 with TRBJ2-7; D gene uncertain. Trimming left V 6 bases short and J 2 bases short, with 8 bases between. CDR1 is MNHEY, CDR2 SVGAGI, per germline. The CDR3 runs 12 residues.

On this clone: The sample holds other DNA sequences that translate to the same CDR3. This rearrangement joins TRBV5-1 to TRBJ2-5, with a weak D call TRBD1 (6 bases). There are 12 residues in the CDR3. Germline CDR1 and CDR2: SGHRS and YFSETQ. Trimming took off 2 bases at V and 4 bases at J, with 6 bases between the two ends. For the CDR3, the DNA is TGCGCCAGCAGCTTACAGGGAGAGACCCAGTACTTC. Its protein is CASSLQGETQYF. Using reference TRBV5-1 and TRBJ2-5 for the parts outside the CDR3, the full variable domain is KAGVTQTPRYLIKTRGQQVTLSCSPISGHRSVSWYQQTPGQGLQFLFEYFSETQRNKGNFPGRFSGRQFSNSRSEMNVSTLELGDSALYLCASSLQGETQYFGPGTRLLVL.

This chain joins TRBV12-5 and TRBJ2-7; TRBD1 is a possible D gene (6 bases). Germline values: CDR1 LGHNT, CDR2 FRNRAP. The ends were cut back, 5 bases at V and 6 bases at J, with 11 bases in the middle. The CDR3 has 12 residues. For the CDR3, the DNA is TGTGCTAGTGGTCCAGGGGTAGGCGAGCAGTACTTC. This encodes CASGPGVGEQYF.

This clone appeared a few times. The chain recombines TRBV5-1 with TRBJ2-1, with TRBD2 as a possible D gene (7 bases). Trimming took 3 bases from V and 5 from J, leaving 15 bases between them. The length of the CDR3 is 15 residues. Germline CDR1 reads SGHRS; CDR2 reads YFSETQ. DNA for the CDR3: TGCGCCAGCAGCTGGTCACAGGGAGGGAACAATGAGCAGTTCTTC. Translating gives CASSWSQGGNNEQFF.

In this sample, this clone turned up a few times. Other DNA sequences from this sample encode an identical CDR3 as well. This CDR3 is CASSPLAGAGEQYF. The CDR3 nucleotides read TGTGCCAGCAGTCCCCTAGCGGGAGCAGGCGAGCAGTACTTC. The rearrangement joins TRBV6-6 to TRBJ2-7; TRBD2 matches 10 bases. The J segment lost 6 bases and the V segment lost 5 bases, leaving 7 bases of the junction unmatched. CDR3 length: 14 residues. Germline values: CDR1 MNHNY, CDR2 SVGAGI (reference sequence).

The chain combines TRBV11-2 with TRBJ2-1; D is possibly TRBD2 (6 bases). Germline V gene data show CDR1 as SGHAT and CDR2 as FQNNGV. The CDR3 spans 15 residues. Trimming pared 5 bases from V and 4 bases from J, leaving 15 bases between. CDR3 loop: CASSPVTSPYNEQFF. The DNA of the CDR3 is TGTGCCAGCAGCCCGGTGACTAGTCCTTACAATGAGCAGTTCTTC.